A few counts support the clone carrying this T cell receptor (beta chain). This entry comes from a study of blood T cells in healthy people across ages. A second PCR of about 7 to 12 cycles used a sample-barcoded 5' primer and a J-beta primer mix. MiXCR, run by TCRdb on the 5' RACE reads, gives a single entry per CDR3 protein. Among approximately 1.5 million distinct CDR3 sequences listed, 34% were seen once. The sequenced material came from blood. The origin of this receptor is a woman in her twenties or thirties in good health.

CDR3 region: CAWSVGKAIYEQYF. The CDR3 DNA sequence: TGTGCCTGGAGTGTGGGTAAGGCGATCTACGAGCAGTACTTC. The chain is built from TRBV30 and TRBJ2-7; D uncertain. Germline V CDR1 and CDR2: GTSNPN, SVGIG (reference sequence). Deletions cut 0 bases from V and 3 bases from J, with 12 bases between. The CDR3 extends over 14 amino acids. Looking up the rest from reference TRBV30 and TRBJ2-7 gives the full variable domain: SQTIHQWPATLVQPVGSPLSLECTVEGTSNPNLYWYRQAAGRGLQLLFYSVGIGQISSEVPQNLSASRPQDRQFILSSKKLLLSDSGFYLCAWSVGKAIYEQYFGPGTRLTVT.